The sequence of this T cell receptor (beta chain) was determined in a study of cytotoxic CD8 clonotypes in ibrutinib-treated CLL (dated by TCRdb to 2020 to 2022). Background for the entire study: In this cohort, around 14 patients were treatment-naive and 11 to 12 were relapsed/refractory, while around 18 had unmutated IGHV. Partial responses were observed in roughly 24 patients and complete responses in 2; after a median follow-up of 68 months, remission was maintained in roughly 15 patients and progression was observed in about twelve. Response samples were taken after a median of roughly a year on treatment, ranging from roughly 6 to 36 months. On average, each sample yielded roughly 260,000 productive templates and under 95,000 productive rearrangements. Of the roughly 81 people in the trial, approximately 24 had longitudinal samples available. Cryopreserved peripheral blood mononuclear cells were obtained prior to treatment, at the time of response, and at either disease progression or sustained remission. Every sample from remission and from progressive disease was obtained while the patients were still on ibrutinib.

The time point label, read with the paper, signifies: about a year on ibrutinib. Approximately 2 micrograms of genomic DNA were extracted from cryopreserved PBMCs for TCR beta library preparation. High-throughput TCR beta sequencing was performed on longitudinal blood samples from CLL patients receiving ibrutinib monotherapy. The patients were enrolled in a single-center, open-label phase 2 trial of ibrutinib monotherapy. The V and J ends are trimmed by 3 bases and 2 bases, leaving 21 bases between them. The CDR3 goes from the cysteine to the phenylalanine over 18 residues. The kept DNA is CDR3 alone, 54 bases in frame from the first base. CDR1 and CDR2 are read off the germline V gene as SNHLY and FYNNEI. The paper as a whole reports these results and caveats: At baseline, clonality was higher than in age-matched healthy donors and showed a strong correlation with circulating CD8+ T-cell counts. Public clonotypes were rare and either contracted or stayed stable during treatment, and the rise in clonality at ibrutinib response reflected the expansion of private clonotypes. Clonality rose at ibrutinib response, remained stable during sustained remission, and dropped back toward baseline at progression. Sustained-remission and progressing patients did not have matched sampling times, and lymph node repertoires were not examined.

For this clone: Its specific antigen is unknown. Base quality data are lacking; no much larger clone is found one base away.

A MiSeq instrument was used for deep resolution sequencing, which targeted depths ranging from 1 in 1 million up to 1 in 200,000 T cells, with coverage averaging 10x for each clonotype. The immunoSEQ hsTCRB Kit was used to generate TCR beta libraries. As for the original processing: Data were analyzed with ImmunoSEQ Data Assistant and ImmunoSEQ Analyzer, with V, D and J genes assigned per IMGT definitions. Clonality, which ranges from 0 to 1, was calculated as one minus the normalized Shannon entropy of productive rearrangement frequencies. Only overrepresented clonotypes making up at least 0.05% of the repertoire of each patient were included in the public clonotype analysis. About a dozen age-matched healthy donor repertoires from immuneACCESS served as clonality controls. TCRdb mirrors the immuneACCESS table, restricted to in-frame sequences. Some clones are absent from its copies; in checked studies, under half trace to an unresolved V gene, and the reason for the others is unknown. D and trimming were read from the DNA, whereas the V and J calls and clone size are those reported in that table. The sample includes 200,000 to 250,000 clones, with 79% observed a single time. Jointly, the top ten make up approximately 10% of the sample.

The TCR was taken from a human donor with chronic lymphocytic leukemia. Sample: PBMCs, taken after 12 months of ibrutinib treatment. The chain couples TRBV2 to TRBJ2-3; 5 matching bases give a weak D call of TRBD2. CDR3 protein: CASSDFATLGLNTDTQYF. In nucleotides, the sequence is TGTGCCAGCAGTGACTTCGCTACGCTAGGACTGAACACAGATACGCAGTATTTT.